Below, 16 T cell receptor beta chains from the same sample are listed, as sequenced in a study of blood T cell repertoires in COVID-19. Assay: immunoSEQ multiplex PCR; the TCRdb copy retains only in-frame clones and omits some. This table holds 180,000 or so clones, around 80% found once. Sequenced material: PBMCs or T cells enriched from blood (not recorded which). Source of these receptors: a woman aged 45-59 years in a cohort exposed to, infected with or recovered from COVID-19 (not recorded which).

This clone was detected only a few times. V gene TRBV7-3 combines with J gene TRBJ2-1; TRBD2 aligns across 7 bases. This CDR3 has 16 amino acids. With 6 bases clipped from V and 2 bases from J, the junction kept 10 bases outside the gene matches. Germline CDR1 and CDR2: SGHTA and FQGTGA. Here the CDR3 reads CASRRGREEPYNEQFF. The DNA for the CDR3 is TGTGCCAGCAGACGGGGTCGGGAGGAACCCTACAATGAGCAGTTCTTC.

The chain joins TRBV7-3 to TRBJ2-1; TRBD2 agrees at 13 bases. Germline V gene data show CDR1 as SGHTA and CDR2 as FQGTGA. After removal of 4 bases from V and 12 bases from J, the junction contained 6 bases not matched to a gene. This CDR3 has 14 residues. CDR3 amino acids: CASSSGTSGALQFF. The CDR3 coding sequence is TGTGCCAGCAGCTCCGGGACTAGCGGGGCCTTGCAGTTCTTC.

The chain joins TRBV27 to TRBJ2-1; D possibly corresponds to TRBD2 (5 bases). This CDR3 region has 11 residues. V lost 10 bases to trimming and J lost 7 bases, with 11 bases between them. Germline V CDR1 and CDR2: MNHEY, SMNVEV (reference sequence). The CDR3 DNA reads TGTGCCACCTATACGGGGAATGAGCAGTTCTTC. Translation: CATYTGNEQFF.

This clone has a single count. This rearrangement joins TRBV6-4 to TRBJ2-3, with a tentative D call TRBD2 (7 bases). Germline-derived CDR1 and CDR2 are MRHNA and SNTAGT. The CDR3 totals 15 residues. V lost 3 bases and J lost 2, with 12 bases in between. The CDR3 region is CASSDLGGPTDTQYF. The CDR3 nucleotides read TGTGCCAGCAGTGATTTGGGGGGGCCCACAGATACGCAGTATTTT.

The chain is built from TRBV5-4 and TRBJ2-7; 10 nucleotides line up with TRBD1. The V gene's germline CDR1 is SGHNT and CDR2 YYREEE (reference sequence). This CDR3 is 16 amino acids long. Losses at the gene ends were 4 bases for V and 5 bases for J; bases not matched to a gene: 12. CDR3 in DNA: TGTGCCAGCAGCCAAACCTCGACAGGGGGCCGAAACGAGCAGTACTTC. It is translated as CASSQTSTGGRNEQYF.

The CDR3 is CASSLVWQDSYEQYF. The CDR3 coding sequence is TGTGCCAGCAGCTTAGTTTGGCAGGACTCCTACGAGCAGTACTTC. V is TRBV11-2 and J is TRBJ2-7; the D is unclear. CDR3 length: 15 amino acids. Germline lookup yields CDR1 SGHAT and CDR2 FQNNGV. V shed 1 base and J shed 0 bases, with 10 bases lying between them.

This clone was observed a few times. This same CDR3 is encoded by further DNA sequences in the sample. J is TRBJ1-5 and V is TRBV5-4; D perhaps matches TRBD1 (5 bases). The CDR3 consists of 13 residues. V was shortened by 3 bases and J by 5 bases, with 9 bases between the two germline ends. Looked up from germline, CDR1 is SGHNT and CDR2 is YYREEE (reference sequence). Here the CDR3 DNA reads TGTGCCAGCAGCTCGGAACAGGATCAGCCCCAGCATTTT. It is translated as CASSSEQDQPQHF.

This clone has a single count. The CDR3: CASSESIGPSNTGELFF. The CDR3, as DNA: TGCGCCAGCAGTGAGTCGATCGGCCCTAGTAACACCGGGGAGCTGTTTTTT. This chain connects TRBV10-2 to TRBJ2-2; no clear D gene. The CDR3 has 17 residues. The germline V gene has CDR1 WSHSY and CDR2 SAAADI. Trimming pared 0 bases from V and 2 bases from J, leaving 13 bases between.

This clone was found a few times. This chain connects TRBV5-1 to TRBJ2-6; weak D call: TRBD1 (6 bases). Between the trimmed V and J ends, which lost 0 bases and 4 bases, there was a span of 8 bases. Looked up from germline, CDR1 is SGHRS and CDR2 is YFSETQ. The CDR3 totals 15 residues. The CDR3 protein is CASSLDGTGANVLTF. The CDR3 DNA sequence: TGCGCCAGCAGCTTGGACGGGACAGGGGCCAACGTCCTGACTTTC.

V is TRBV28 and J is TRBJ2-4; TRBD2 might be the D (5 bases). The CDR3 covers 17 residues. The germline V gene encodes CDR1 MDHEN and CDR2 SYDVKM. Trimming took 5 bases from V and 7 from J, leaving 24 bases between them. CDR3 sequence reads: CASSPYYRGDSGNIQYF. As DNA, the CDR3 is TGTGCCAGCAGTCCGTATTATCGGGGAGACTCGGGGAACATTCAGTACTTC.

The chain links TRBV4-1 to TRBJ2-5; TRBD2 matches 15 bases. The CDR3 is 19 amino acids. Trimming cost V 2 bases and J 5 bases; bases outside gene matches: 12. In germline, CDR1 is MGHRA, CDR2 YSYEKL. The CDR3 sequence: CASSQTPPGLAGGLETQYF. The DNA for the CDR3 is TGCGCCAGCAGCCAAACCCCCCCAGGACTAGCGGGAGGGCTTGAGACCCAGTACTTC.

The CDR3 sequence: CASSLIGQGPYEQYF. The CDR3 DNA reads TGCGCCAGCAGCTTAATCGGACAGGGGCCCTACGAGCAGTACTTC. The rearrangement joins TRBV5-1 to TRBJ2-7; 9 bases line up with TRBD1. The CDR3 loop spans 15 amino acids. Germline assignment: CDR1 SGHRS and CDR2 YFSETQ. The V and J ends lost 2 bases and 2 bases, in that order; junction bases with no gene match: 5.

The rearrangement joins TRBV12-3 or TRBV12-4 to TRBJ1-1; D possibly corresponds to TRBD1 (6 bases). The CDR3 has 13 amino acids. Trimming took 5 bases from V and 8 from J, leaving 15 bases between them. CDR3: CASSRDTLLEAFF. The CDR3, as DNA: TGTGCCAGCAGTCGGGACACCCTGCTAGAAGCTTTCTTT.

This clone was recorded once. This CDR3 is also generated by other DNA sequences in the sample. The rearrangement links TRBV27 to TRBJ1-2; D unresolved. This CDR3 region has 13 residues. V lost 2 bases and J 2 bases, leaving 6 bases between the germline ends. Germline lookup yields CDR1 MNHEY and CDR2 SMNVEV (reference sequence). The CDR3 bases are TGTGCCAGCAGTTTAGCAGGCAACTATGGCTACACCTTC. It yields the protein CASSLAGNYGYTF.

V gene TRBV3-1 (or the pseudogene TRBV3-2) combines with J gene TRBJ2-3, with 10 bases matching TRBD2. The J segment lost 5 bases and the V segment lost 4 bases, leaving 9 bases of the junction unmatched. The CDR3 runs 16 residues. Germline CDR1 reads LGHDT; CDR2 reads YNNKEL (reference sequence). The CDR3 DNA sequence: TGTGCCAGCAGCCTGTCGGAGGCTAGCGGGAGAGATACGCAGTATTTT. Translating gives CASSLSEASGRDTQYF.

This chain joins TRBV24-1 and TRBJ2-7, with D possibly being TRBD2 (5 bases). The CDR3 is 15 residues long. Trimming removed 2 bases at V and 2 bases at J, with 12 bases between. Germline V gene sequence: CDR1 KGHDR, CDR2 SFDVKD. The CDR3 DNA reads TGTGCCACCAGTGATTCGAGGGCTCAAACCTACGAGCAGTACTTC. Translating gives CATSDSRAQTYEQYF.